Presented here are 19 T cell receptor beta chains from one specimen sequenced in a study of PD-L1 blockade in urothelial cancer. Produced via immunoSEQ multiplex PCR; TCRdb's table is partial and in-frame only. The profile shows about 29,000 clones, 80% to 90% of them singletons. As for time point: peripheral blood 6 weeks after treatment start. The sequences come from PBMCs, collected around atezolizumab (anti-PD-L1) treatment. These receptors were taken from a man between 65 and 85 years old with urothelial cancer.

The chain couples TRBV7-2 to TRBJ2-5; 7 positions match TRBD2. Trimming at V came to 4 bases and at J to 4 bases, leaving 3 bases not matched to a gene. CDR3 length equals 13 residues. CDR1 and CDR2 (germline): SGHTA, FQGNSA. The CDR3 DNA sequence: TGTGCCAGCAGCTCGGGGGGTCCAGAGACCCAGTACTTC. It translates to CASSSGGPETQYF. The variable domain in full, completed from reference TRBV7-2 and TRBJ2-5, reads GAGVSQSPSNKVTEKGKDVELRCDPISGHTALYWYRQSLGQGLEFLIYFQGNSAPDKSGLPSDRFSAERTGGSVSTLTIQRTQQEDSAVYLCASSSGGPETQYFGPGTRLLVL.

The rearrangement joins TRBV7-2 to TRBJ1-6, with D tentatively TRBD1 (5 bases). V was clipped by 5 bases and J by 9 bases, with 11 bases between them. Germline V gene sequence: CDR1 SGHTA, CDR2 FQGNSA. This CDR3 has 13 amino acids. Here the CDR3 reads CASSVGGVSPLHF. In DNA, the CDR3 is TGTGCCAGCAGCGTTGGGGGGGTTTCACCCCTCCACTTT.

The genes are TRBV5-1 and TRBJ1-1; D gene ambiguous. Trimming left V 2 bases short and J 2 bases short, with 13 bases between. The CDR3 length is 15 residues. CDR1 SGHRS and CDR2 YFSETQ come from the germline V gene. The DNA for the CDR3 is TGCGCCAGCAGCTTTTCTCCTACTTTCAACACTGAAGCTTTCTTT. Protein: CASSFSPTFNTEAFF.

This chain uses TRBV19 with TRBJ2-4, with D perhaps matching TRBD1 (6 bases). The CDR3 has 18 amino acids. V was trimmed by 3 bases and J by 1 base, leaving 19 bases between them. CDR1 LNHDA and CDR2 SQIVND come from the germline V gene (reference sequence). Written as DNA, the CDR3 is TGTGCCAGTAGTATCTCAACCCGAGGGACATCGGCCAAAAACATTCAGTACTTC. Translating it yields CASSISTRGTSAKNIQYF.

V usage is TRBV7-9 and J usage is TRBJ2-2; D is unresolved. The germline V gene has CDR1 SEHNR and CDR2 FQNEAQ (reference sequence). Trimming left V 5 bases short and J 2 bases short, with 15 bases between. This CDR3 has 16 amino acids. This chain's CDR3 is CASSVLGVTNTGELFF. The CDR3 DNA reads TGTGCCAGCAGCGTGTTAGGAGTCACTAACACCGGGGAGCTGTTTTTT.

The chain is built from TRBV19 and TRBJ1-1; TRBD1 aligns across 9 bases. The ends lost 5 bases at V and 6 bases at J; junction bases unmatched: 1. The germline CDR1 and CDR2 sequences are LNHDA and SQIVND (reference sequence). The CDR3 contains 12 residues. DNA for the CDR3: TGTGCCAGTAGTGGACAGGGGCCTGAAGCTTTCTTT. Its translation is CASSGQGPEAFF. Full variable domain (remainder filled in from reference TRBV19 and TRBJ1-1): DGGITQSPKYLFRKEGQNVTLSCEQNLNHDAMYWYRQDPGQGLRLIYYSQIVNDFQKGDIAEGYSVSREKKESFPLTVTSAQKNPTAFYLCASSGQGPEAFFGQGTRLTVV.

This chain links TRBV7-2 with TRBJ2-5; TRBD1 agrees at 10 bases. The CDR3 contains 16 residues. Germline V gene lookup returns CDR1 SGHTA and CDR2 FQGNSA. With V trimmed by 7 bases and J by 6 bases, 14 bases remained unmatched. CDR3 bases: TGTGCCAGCACCACGCAGCCCGGGACAGGGGAAAAGACCCAGTACTTC. Protein: CASTTQPGTGEKTQYF.

This rearrangement joins TRBV9 to TRBJ2-6, with 11 bases lining up with TRBD1. J gave up 0 bases and V 4 bases, and 6 bases lay outside the gene matches. Germline lookup yields CDR1 SGDLS and CDR2 YYNGEE. This CDR3 is 18 amino acids long. Here the CDR3 reads CASSFRTGGLSGANVLTF. Written as DNA, the CDR3 is TGTGCCAGCAGCTTCCGGACAGGGGGCCTCTCTGGGGCCAACGTCCTGACTTTC. The entire variable domain, with the rest obtained from reference TRBV9 and TRBJ2-6, is as follows: DSGVTQTPKHLITATGQRVTLRCSPRSGDLSVYWYQQSLDQGLQFLIQYYNGEERAKGNILERFSAQQFPDLHSELNLSSLELGDSALYFCASSFRTGGLSGANVLTFGAGSRLTVL.

The chain links TRBV6-6 to TRBJ1-1, with TRBD1 as a possible D gene (5 bases). V gave up 7 bases and J gave up 2 bases, with 14 bases separating them. CDR3 length: 14 residues. Germline V CDR1 and CDR2: MNHNY, SVGAGI (reference sequence). As DNA, the CDR3 is TGTGCCAGCAACCCTGGGGGAGGCAACACTGAAGCTTTCTTT. This gives the protein CASNPGGGNTEAFF.

The chain couples TRBV7-3 to TRBJ2-2, with 9 bases identical to TRBD1. The CDR3 runs 16 residues. Germline V lookup: CDR1 SGHTA, CDR2 FQGTGA. Germline trimming cut 5 bases from V and 3 bases from J; bases unmatched to any gene: 7. CDR3 sequence reads: CASSAQGQGHTGELFF. Here the CDR3 DNA reads TGTGCCAGCAGCGCCCAGGGACAGGGACACACCGGGGAGCTGTTTTTT.

J is TRBJ1-2 and V is TRBV10-3, with D perhaps matching TRBD1 (5 bases). This CDR3 has 14 amino acids. CDR1 is ENHRY and CDR2 is SYGVKD in the germline V gene. V was pared by 4 bases and J by 7 bases, with 16 bases between. Here the CDR3 DNA reads TGTGCCATCAGTGCAACCCACGGGACTAGTGGCTACACCTTC. Its protein product is CAISATHGTSGYTF.

V gene TRBV28 combines with J gene TRBJ1-5; possible D gene TRBD1, 5 bases. The germline CDR1 and CDR2 sequences are MDHEN and SYDVKM. The CDR3 contains 13 residues. The V and J ends lost 2 bases and 9 bases respectively, with 11 bases between them. CDR3 sequence: CASSLDSWGPQHF. CDR3 in DNA: TGTGCCAGCAGTTTAGACAGTTGGGGGCCCCAGCATTTT.

The V and J genes are TRBV7-6 and TRBJ2-1; D unresolved. The CDR3 runs 15 residues. Germline values: CDR1 SGHVS, CDR2 FNYEAQ. V lost 4 bases to trimming and J lost 0 bases, with 10 bases between them. CDR3 DNA: TGTGCCAGCAGCTCCCGGGTCCGCTCCTACAATGAGCAGTTCTTC. Protein product: CASSSRVRSYNEQFF.

Of note for this clone: Other DNA sequences within the sample encode an identical CDR3. This chain links TRBV10-3 with TRBJ1-1, with 8 bases lining up with TRBD1. Unmatched junction bases numbered 3, after V lost 8 bases and J lost 1 base. CDR3 length equals 13 residues. Germline V gene data show CDR1 as ENHRY and CDR2 as SYGVKD. The CDR3 spells CAIRGQENTEAFF. CDR3 DNA: TGTGCCATCCGGGGACAGGAGAACACTGAAGCTTTCTTT.

The V and J genes are TRBV5-6 and TRBJ2-7; 7 bases align to TRBD2. V shed 0 bases, J shed 2 bases, and the junction held 5 bases outside the gene matches. This CDR3 comprises 15 residues. Germline V gene data show CDR1 as SGHDT and CDR2 as YYEEEE. The CDR3 bases are TGTGCCAGCAGCTTGGTCGGGGAGGGGACCTACGAGCAGTACTTC. As protein: CASSLVGEGTYEQYF.

The genes are TRBV4-2 and TRBJ1-6; 8 bases match TRBD1. The V and J ends lost 0 bases and 10 bases, in that order; junction bases with no gene match: 5. Germline values: CDR1 LGHNA, CDR2 YNFKEQ. The CDR3 loop spans 15 amino acids. The CDR3 loop is CASSQDTDRASPLHF. The CDR3, as DNA: TGTGCCAGCAGCCAAGATACGGACAGGGCGTCACCCCTCCACTTT.

The chain joins TRBV7-8 to TRBJ1-2; D not certain. Trimming took 5 bases from V and 7 from J, leaving 14 bases between them. This CDR3 spans 13 amino acids. The V gene's germline CDR1 is SGHVS and CDR2 FQNEAQ. This CDR3 reads CASSRTEFFGYTF. The CDR3 DNA follows: TGTGCCAGCAGCCGAACCGAGTTTTTTGGCTACACCTTC.

J is TRBJ2-7 and V is TRBV27; D perhaps matches TRBD2 (6 bases). This CDR3 is built from 12 residues. Germline-derived CDR1 and CDR2 are MNHEY and SMNVEV (reference sequence). Trimming took 0 bases from V and 6 from J, leaving 6 bases between them. CDR3 sequence: CASSLSGSEQYF. The CDR3 DNA follows: TGTGCCAGCAGTTTATCCGGGAGCGAGCAGTACTTC.

The chain recombines TRBV7-9 with TRBJ2-7; D gene unclear. CDR1 is SEHNR, CDR2 FQNEAQ, per germline (reference sequence). This CDR3 spans 11 amino acids. Trimming pared 5 bases from V and 1 base from J, leaving 3 bases between. The CDR3 DNA reads TGTGCCAGCAGCCATTCCTACGAGCAGTACTTC. Its protein product is CASSHSYEQYF.